This is a list of T cell receptor beta chains from one sample in a study of blood T cell repertoires in COVID-19. TCRdb keeps only in-frame clones here, not all; method: immunoSEQ multiplex PCR. The sample records under 300,000 clones, about 90% being singletons. The sample comprised peripheral blood. Receptors were obtained from a man aged 60-69 years who had recovered from COVID-19. Each CDR3 is given with its conserved first and last residue. The order of the fields is V gene, clone size, D gene, J gene, CDR3 DNA, CDR3 protein. A D gene is named only where the DNA matches it firmly. Expanded clones are given a class, and other clones once, few, many or no size at all.

V gene: TRBV28; clone size: few; D gene: NA; J gene: TRBJ1-2; CDR3 DNA: TGTGCCAGCAGTTTAAGTCAGGGGATTGGCTACACCTTC; CDR3 protein: CASSLSQGIGYTF
V gene: TRBV18; clone size: once; D gene: NA; J gene: TRBJ1-1; CDR3 DNA: TGTGCCAGCTCTTCGGGGGCGGGGGACACTGAAGCTTTCTTT; CDR3 protein: CASSSGAGDTEAFF
V gene: TRBV6-5; clone size: NA; D gene: NA; J gene: TRBJ2-3; CDR3 DNA: TGTGCCAGCAGGTTAGCAGATGGCACAGATACGCAGTATTTT; CDR3 protein: CASRLADGTDTQYF
V gene: TRBV6-5; clone size: NA; D gene: TRBD1; J gene: TRBJ2-1; CDR3 DNA: TGTGCCAGCAGTTATAACAGGGGAAACAATGAGCAGTTCTTC; CDR3 protein: CASSYNRGNNEQFF
V gene: TRBV5-4; clone size: few; D gene: TRBD2; J gene: TRBJ2-3; CDR3 DNA: TGTGCCAGCAGACCAACGGGGGGGCCAGGGGATACGCAGTATTTT; CDR3 protein: CASRPTGGPGDTQYF
V gene: TRBV5-1; clone size: NA; D gene: NA; J gene: TRBJ1-1; CDR3 DNA: TGCGCCAGCAGCCGGGACTTCCAGAACACTGAAGCTTTCTTT; CDR3 protein: CASSRDFQNTEAFF
V gene: TRBV12-3/TRBV12-4; clone size: NA; D gene: NA; J gene: TRBJ1-4; CDR3 DNA: TGTGCCAGCAGTTTCGATAGCGGGGAAAAACTGTTTTTT; CDR3 protein: CASSFDSGEKLFF
V gene: TRBV5-5; clone size: NA; D gene: NA; J gene: TRBJ2-5; CDR3 DNA: TGTGCCAGCAGCTTTAACTTAGCGGCTGCGGTCCAAGAGACCCAGTACTTC; CDR3 protein: CASSFNLAAAVQETQYF
V gene: TRBV5-1; clone size: NA; D gene: NA; J gene: TRBJ2-7; CDR3 DNA: TGCGCCAGCAGCGTGGACTATTACGAGCAGTACTTC; CDR3 protein: CASSVDYYEQYF
V gene: TRBV30; clone size: NA; D gene: NA; J gene: TRBJ1-6; CDR3 DNA: TGTGCCTGGAGTACCCCGACAGGCCTCCTTTCACCCCTCCACTTT; CDR3 protein: CAWSTPTGLLSPLHF
V gene: TRBV6-1; clone size: NA; D gene: NA; J gene: TRBJ2-3; CDR3 DNA: TGTGCCAGCAGTGACCCGCAGGGCTTAGCAGATACGCAGTATTTT; CDR3 protein: CASSDPQGLADTQYF
V gene: TRBV25-1; clone size: few; D gene: TRBD1; J gene: TRBJ1-4; CDR3 DNA: TGTGCCAGCAGAGGACAGGGAGGGAATGAAAAACTGTTTTTT; CDR3 protein: CASRGQGGNEKLFF
V gene: TRBV18; clone size: NA; D gene: NA; J gene: TRBJ2-3; CDR3 DNA: TGTGCCAGCTCACCGATTCGGGTCAGCACAGATACGCAGTATTTT; CDR3 protein: CASSPIRVSTDTQYF
V gene: TRBV21-1; clone size: NA; D gene: NA; J gene: TRBJ2-5; CDR3 DNA: TGTGCCAGCAGCACGGGGACACCCCAGAAGGAGACCCAGTACTTC; CDR3 protein: CASSTGTPQKETQYF
V gene: TRBV19; clone size: NA; D gene: NA; J gene: TRBJ2-3; CDR3 DNA: TGTGCCAGTAGTACCCGACACTCCGACCCCACAGATACGCAGTATTTT; CDR3 protein: CASSTRHSDPTDTQYF
V gene: TRBV21-1; clone size: NA; D gene: NA; J gene: TRBJ2-7; CDR3 DNA: TGTGCCAGCAGCAAGTTGAAGGAGGCAGGGGTGGGAGAGCAGTACTTC; CDR3 protein: CASSKLKEAGVGEQYF
V gene: TRBV2; clone size: NA; D gene: TRBD1; J gene: TRBJ1-5; CDR3 DNA: TGTGCCAGCAGTGAGGTGGGGGACAGGGTTTTGCATTTT; CDR3 protein: CASSEVGDRVLHF
V gene: TRBV5-4; clone size: NA; D gene: NA; J gene: TRBJ2-1; CDR3 DNA: TGTGCCAGCAGCTTAAATCGACTCATTGAAGGCAATGAGCAGTTCTTC; CDR3 protein: CASSLNRLIEGNEQFF
V gene: TRBV18; clone size: once; D gene: NA; J gene: TRBJ2-7; CDR3 DNA: TGTGCCAGCTCACCCGGGGCGGGTGGCGGGGGCCTCTACGAGCAGTACTTC; CDR3 protein: CASSPGAGGGGLYEQYF
V gene: TRBV2; clone size: NA; D gene: NA; J gene: TRBJ2-7; CDR3 DNA: TGTGCCAGCAGGACTACAGAGTACGAGCAGTACTTC; CDR3 protein: CASRTTEYEQYF
V gene: TRBV9; clone size: NA; D gene: NA; J gene: TRBJ1-4; CDR3 DNA: TGTGCCAGCAGCCCGGCGGGGGGGCTGGGAATTGAAAAACTGTTTTTT; CDR3 protein: CASSPAGGLGIEKLFF
V gene: TRBV7-9; clone size: NA; D gene: NA; J gene: TRBJ2-3; CDR3 DNA: TGTGCCAGCAGCTTAGCTCCGACCGGGAGCACAGATACGCAGTATTTT; CDR3 protein: CASSLAPTGSTDTQYF
V gene: TRBV11-2; clone size: NA; D gene: NA; J gene: TRBJ1-4; CDR3 DNA: TGTGCCAGCAGCTTAGCGCTAGGTGCTGCAACTAATGAAAAACTGTTTTTT; CDR3 protein: CASSLALGAATNEKLFF
V gene: TRBV3-1/TRBV3-2; clone size: NA; D gene: TRBD1; J gene: TRBJ1-2; CDR3 DNA: TGTGCCAGCAGCCAAGTGGGCCGGGGACAGGGAATTTATGGCTACACCTTC; CDR3 protein: CASSQVGRGQGIYGYTF
V gene: TRBV7-9; clone size: NA; D gene: NA; J gene: TRBJ2-3; CDR3 DNA: TGTGCCAGCAGCCCCCGACTGCATCCCAATCCGGATACGCAGTATTTT; CDR3 protein: CASSPRLHPNPDTQYF
V gene: TRBV28; clone size: NA; D gene: NA; J gene: TRBJ2-5; CDR3 DNA: TGTGCCAGCAGTCTGTCGTCGTACCAAGAGACCCAGTACTTC; CDR3 protein: CASSLSSYQETQYF
V gene: TRBV18; clone size: NA; D gene: TRBD1; J gene: TRBJ1-2; CDR3 DNA: TGTGCCAGCTCAACGACAGGGGGCCCTAACTATGGCTACACCTTC; CDR3 protein: CASSTTGGPNYGYTF
V gene: TRBV7-8; clone size: NA; D gene: NA; J gene: TRBJ1-1; CDR3 DNA: TGTGCCAGCAGTTTCGGACAGTACGGAACTGAAGCTTTCTTT; CDR3 protein: CASSFGQYGTEAFF
V gene: TRBV6-5; clone size: NA; D gene: TRBD2; J gene: TRBJ2-5; CDR3 DNA: TGTGCCGGGGCGCGGACTAGCGGGGGGGTAGGGACCCAGTACTTC; CDR3 protein: CAGARTSGGVGTQYF
V gene: TRBV3-1/TRBV3-2; clone size: NA; D gene: NA; J gene: TRBJ1-6; CDR3 DNA: TGTGCCAGCAGCCAAGAAGGGGGTAGGGCCCTCCACTTT; CDR3 protein: CASSQEGGRALHF
V gene: TRBV18; clone size: NA; D gene: NA; J gene: TRBJ2-1; CDR3 DNA: TGTGCCAGCTCACCACTCCAGACAGCTAACAATGAGCAGTTCTTC; CDR3 protein: CASSPLQTANNEQFF
V gene: TRBV4-1; clone size: NA; D gene: NA; J gene: TRBJ2-6; CDR3 DNA: TGCGCCAGCAGCCAACCGGGCCGCGGGTCTGGGGCCAACGTCCTGACTTTC; CDR3 protein: CASSQPGRGSGANVLTF
V gene: TRBV5-5; clone size: NA; D gene: NA; J gene: TRBJ1-2; CDR3 DNA: TGTGCCAGCAGCTTACGGGGTGGGTATGGCTACACCTTC; CDR3 protein: CASSLRGGYGYTF
V gene: TRBV30; clone size: NA; D gene: TRBD1; J gene: TRBJ1-6; CDR3 DNA: TGTGCCCTCCAGACAGGGCAGGACTCACCCCTCCACTTT; CDR3 protein: CALQTGQDSPLHF
V gene: TRBV7-2; clone size: NA; D gene: NA; J gene: TRBJ2-1; CDR3 DNA: TGTGCCAGCAGCTCCCCGGGCTACAATGAGCAGTTCTTC; CDR3 protein: CASSSPGYNEQFF
V gene: TRBV6-2/TRBV6-3; clone size: NA; D gene: NA; J gene: TRBJ2-7; CDR3 DNA: TGTGCCAGCAGTCGCAGGGGTTCCTACGAGCAGTACTTC; CDR3 protein: CASSRRGSYEQYF